The clone carrying this T cell receptor (beta chain) was seen at least ten times. The antigen is not known. The data belong to a study of CD8 T cells in ankylosing spondylitis. Findings and limits, study-wide: In ankylosing spondylitis patients, matched synovial fluid reportedly showed significant enrichment of disease-linked clones. Disease-linked clones bore a CD8+ phenotype, appearing relatively rarely in peripheral blood. Ankylosing spondylitis blood seemed to carry a telltale TCR beta motif made of roughly eight highly homologous variants.

CDR1 is SQVTM and CDR2 is ANQGSEA in the germline V gene. J gave up 2 bases and V 0 bases, and 6 bases lay outside the gene matches. The CDR3 spans 15 residues. Making use of molecular barcodes, quantitative 5'-RACE generated TCR beta libraries. A single record per CDR3 protein comes from TCRdb applying MiXCR to the 5' RACE reads. The sample yields fewer than 400,000 distinct CDR3 sequences, approximately 20% seen once. The V gene is TRBV29-1, the J gene TRBJ2-7, with 8 bases aligning to TRBD2. Sequencing was done on a sample of blood, either unsorted or a sorted T cell fraction (not recorded which). The TCR was taken from a male donor with ankylosing spondylitis. The CDR3 DNA follows: TGCAGCGTTGAAGATCGGACGGGAGGGCCCTACGAGCAGTACTTC. It translates to CSVEDRTGGPYEQYF.